This T cell receptor beta chain appears in the sequencing data of a study of beta chain features in type 1 diabetes. General study points: When cDNA is sequenced, cells with high TCR expression could be over-represented.

This clone was observed a handful of times. Its antigen is not known. The CDR3 covers 14 residues. Germline lookup yields CDR1 SGHNT and CDR2 YENEEA. The V end lost 5 bases, the J end lost 1 base, and 10 bases lay between the germline ends. A single heparinised blood sample, averaging approximately 0.12 L, was obtained per donor. Isolation of CD4+ naive, central memory, regulatory and stem cell-like memory cells was achieved by sorting via CD45RO/CCR7/CD25/CD127/CD95/CD27. Sorted populations all had greater than 98% purity. The isolated RNA, all of it, was reverse transcribed, so expressed TCRB transcripts were what got sequenced. Measured with immunoSEQ multiplex PCR; TCRdb has only the in-frame clones, and not every one. The profile shows 150,000 to 170,000 clones, around 8% of them singletons.

This TCR was recovered from a man aged 18 to 30 in good health. The chain combines TRBV11-3 with TRBJ2-3, with D possibly being TRBD2 (5 bases). Sequencing used central memory CD4+ T cells from blood. The CDR3 coding sequence is TGTGCCAGCAGCCGGGGTTACGGCACAGATACGCAGTATTTT. Protein product: CASSRGYGTDTQYF.